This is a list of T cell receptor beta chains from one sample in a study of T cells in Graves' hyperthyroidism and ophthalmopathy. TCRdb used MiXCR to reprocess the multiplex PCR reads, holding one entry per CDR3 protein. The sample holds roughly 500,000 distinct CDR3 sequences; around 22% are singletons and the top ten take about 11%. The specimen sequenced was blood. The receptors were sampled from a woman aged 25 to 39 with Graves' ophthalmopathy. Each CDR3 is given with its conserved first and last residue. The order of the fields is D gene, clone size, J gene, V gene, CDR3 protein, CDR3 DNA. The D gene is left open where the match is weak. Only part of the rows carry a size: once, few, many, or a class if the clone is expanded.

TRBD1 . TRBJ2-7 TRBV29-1 CSVRDSFYEQYF TGCAGCGTCCGGGACAGTTTCTACGAGCAGTACTTC
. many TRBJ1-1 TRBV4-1 CASSQDKTNTEAFF TGCGCCAGCAGCCAAGACAAGACGAACACTGAAGCTTTCTTT
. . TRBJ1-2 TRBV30 CAWSVPGSGYTF TGTGCCTGGAGTGTACCCGGCAGTGGCTACACCTTC
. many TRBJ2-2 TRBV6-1 CASTTDSSNTGELFF TGTGCCAGCACTACGGACAGCTCGAACACCGGGGAGCTGTTTTTT
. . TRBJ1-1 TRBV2 CASRGHTPRDTEAFF TGTGCCAGCAGAGGACATACCCCACGGGACACTGAAGCTTTCTTT
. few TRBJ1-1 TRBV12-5 CASGLDTEEAFF TGTGCTAGTGGTTTGGACACTGAGGAAGCTTTCTTT
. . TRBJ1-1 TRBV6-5 CASSYSSLSTEAFF TGTGCCAGCAGTTACTCTTCCCTGAGCACTGAAGCTTTCTTT
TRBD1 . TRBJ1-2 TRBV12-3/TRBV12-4 CASSIATGTYGYTF TGTGCCAGCAGCATAGCGACAGGGACCTATGGCTACACCTTC
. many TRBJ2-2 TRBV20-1 CSASWEAANTGELFF TGCAGTGCGAGTTGGGAAGCCGCGAACACCGGGGAGCTGTTTTTT
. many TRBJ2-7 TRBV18 CASSPNRDTDSYEQYF TGTGCCAGCTCACCAAACCGGGACACTGATTCCTACGAGCAGTACTTC
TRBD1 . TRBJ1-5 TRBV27 CASRRTGEGQPQHF TGTGCCAGCAGGCGGACAGGGGAGGGTCAGCCCCAGCATTTT
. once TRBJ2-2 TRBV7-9 CASSLWGNKSGELFF TGTGCCAGCAGCTTATGGGGGAACAAGTCCGGGGAGCTGTTTTTT
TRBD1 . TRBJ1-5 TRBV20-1 CSARDPGQSNQPQHF TGCAGTGCTAGAGATCCGGGACAGTCTAATCAGCCCCAGCATTTT
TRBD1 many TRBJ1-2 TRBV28 CANRGPNYGYTF TGTGCCAACAGGGGGCCTAACTATGGCTACACCTTC
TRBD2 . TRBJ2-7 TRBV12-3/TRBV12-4 CASRAGGPPEQYF TGTGCCAGCAGAGCGGGGGGGCCCCCCGAGCAGTACTTC
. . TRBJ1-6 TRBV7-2 CASSFSGSYSYNSPLHF TGTGCCAGCAGCTTTTCGGGGTCTTACTCCTATAATTCACCCCTCCACTTT
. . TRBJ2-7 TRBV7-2 CASSLGRSKNEQYF TGTGCCAGCAGCTTGGGTAGGAGTAAGAACGAGCAGTACTTC
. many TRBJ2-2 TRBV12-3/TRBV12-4 CASSARPDSPNTGELFF TGTGCCAGCAGTGCGAGGCCGGACTCTCCGAACACCGGGGAGCTGTTTTTT
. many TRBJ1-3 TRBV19 CASSGQTHSGNTIYF TGTGCCAGTTCCGGACAGACCCACTCTGGAAACACCATATATTTT
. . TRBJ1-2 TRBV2 CASMVSIWDGYTF TGTGCCAGCATGGTCTCGATTTGGGATGGCTACACCTTC